This is a list of T cell receptor beta chains from one sample in a study of siplizumab effects on memory and regulatory T cells. Generated by immunoSEQ multiplex PCR, the TCRdb table keeps only in-frame clones and is missing some. The sample yields 75,000 to 95,000 clones, 70% to 90% seen once. The source material was CD4+ T cells sorted from blood. These receptors originate from a human donor in good health. The CDR3 runs from the conserved cysteine through the conserved F or W. A D gene is named only where the DNA matches it firmly. Clone size is shown for a subset of rows, as once, few, many or a class of expanded clone.

V gene,clone size,J gene,D gene,CDR3 DNA,CDR3 protein
TRBV18,.,TRBJ2-1,.,TGTGCCAGCTCACCACATGTCTCTGCCCCGTACAATGAGCAGTTCTTC,CASSPHVSAPYNEQFF
TRBV11-3,.,TRBJ2-1,TRBD1,TGTGCCAGCAGCCTGTCAGGGGGAGCCTACAATGAGCAGTTCTTC,CASSLSGGAYNEQFF
TRBV28,.,TRBJ1-6,TRBD1,TGTGCCAGCAGAAAACAGGGGGCGGAAAATTCACCCCTCCACTTT,CASRKQGAENSPLHF
TRBV7-2,.,TRBJ1-4,.,TGTGCCAGCAGCCTCGACAGCCGAAATGAAAAACTGTTTTTT,CASSLDSRNEKLFF
TRBV4-3,.,TRBJ1-4,TRBD1,TGCGCCAGCAGCCAAGACTTAGGACAGGGGGTTACTGCTAATGAAAAACTGTTTTTT,CASSQDLGQGVTANEKLFF
TRBV19,.,TRBJ1-5,.,TGTGCCAGTAGTATTACGATCTCCGGGAAGGGCAATCAGCCCCAGCATTTT,CASSITISGKGNQPQHF
TRBV18,.,TRBJ2-1,.,TGTGCCAGCTCACCACCGGGGGGAAACAATGAGCAGTTCTTC,CASSPPGGNNEQFF
TRBV4-2,.,TRBJ1-3,TRBD1,TGTGCCAGCAGCACACACCAGGGGGGGACAGCCACCTCTGGAAACACCATATATTTT,CASSTHQGGTATSGNTIYF
TRBV7-3,.,TRBJ1-2,TRBD1,TGTGCCAGCAGGTTGACAGGGGGAAAGGATGGCTACACCTTC,CASRLTGGKDGYTF
TRBV4-1,.,TRBJ2-1,.,TGCGCCAGCAGCCAAACCAATCGCCAGCGGCATTACAATGAGCAGTTCTTC,CASSQTNRQRHYNEQFF
TRBV4-3,.,TRBJ2-7,TRBD2,TGCGCCAGCAGCCAAGGGACCCGGACTAGCGGGTTAGCCTACGAGCAGTACTTC,CASSQGTRTSGLAYEQYF
TRBV28,.,TRBJ1-1,.,TGTGCCAGCAGTTCACGGGGGGCTGAAGCTTTCTTT,CASSSRGAEAFF
TRBV6-6,once,TRBJ2-3,TRBD2,TGTGCCAGCAGTTTGGGACTAGCGATGAGGACAGATACGCAGTATTTT,CASSLGLAMRTDTQYF
TRBV19,.,TRBJ2-5,TRBD2,TGTGCCAGTAGTACGGGACTAGCGTTAGAGACCCAGTACTTC,CASSTGLALETQYF
TRBV14,.,TRBJ1-1,TRBD1,TGTGCCAGCAGCCAAGAACACCCCCCCACGACAGGGGTCTTGACTGAAGCTTTCTTT,CASSQEHPPTTGVLTEAFF
TRBV19,.,TRBJ2-2,.,TGTGCCAGTAGTGAACAGGGTGGCGGCACCGGGGAGCTGTTTTTT,CASSEQGGGTGELFF
TRBV19,.,TRBJ2-1,.,TGTGCCAGTAGTATAGATGGGGGGAGAGGAAATGAGCAGTTCTTC,CASSIDGGRGNEQFF
TRBV7-2,once,TRBJ2-7,TRBD2,TGTGCCAGCAGCTCATCCATTGTAGCGGGAGATTTGTACGAGCAGTACTTC,CASSSSIVAGDLYEQYF
TRBV10-1,.,TRBJ1-2,.,TGCGCCAGCAGTCCCGACGGAACTAACTATGGCTACACCTTC,CASSPDGTNYGYTF
TRBV6-6,.,TRBJ2-2,.,TGTGCCAGCAGTTACTGGGCTCCCAACACCGGGGAGCTGTTTTTT,CASSYWAPNTGELFF
TRBV7-2,.,TRBJ2-1,TRBD2,TGTGCCAGCAGCTCTTGGACTAGCGGATACAATGAGCAGTTCTTC,CASSSWTSGYNEQFF
TRBV30,once,TRBJ2-7,TRBD2,TGTGCCTGGAGTACACCCGGGAGGTTCGTCGAGCAGTACTTC,CAWSTPGRFVEQYF